The present entry profiles one TCR beta chain with its context. What it recognizes is unknown. The sample belongs to a study of shared clonotypes between healthy human individuals. This CDR3 comprises 16 residues. Germline V gene lookup returns CDR1 ENHRY and CDR2 SYGVKD. Trimming took off 3 bases at V and 0 bases at J, with 15 bases between the two ends. Study-wide results and limits: Blood alone was sampled, and tissue repertoires likely differ.

The study drew all its donors from Caucasian adults living in Nashville, Tennessee. The investigators split CD4+ cells into a CD45RA+ naive subset and a CD45RA-negative memory subset. Using immunoSEQ multiplex PCR, the repertoire was profiled, and TCRdb retains in-frame clones only, with some absent. Found here are millions of clones, more than 80% of them singletons; the top ten hold roughly 0.36%. V and J are TRBV10-3 and TRBJ2-7; weak D call: TRBD1 (5 bases). The sample comprised naive CD4+ T cells from PBMCs. Subset: CD45RA+ positively selected. This sequence was found in a man aged 18 to 30 in good health. Some clones in this sample may be carry-over from other donors' samples. In nucleotides, the CDR3 is TGTGCCATCAGTGATCCGTCGACAGCTCCCTCCTACGAGCAGTACTTC. This translates into CAISDPSTAPSYEQYF.